The table lists the clone carrying this TCR beta chain with a few counts. Its antigen is not identified. This sample was taken from a study of early T cells in non-severe SARS-CoV-2 infection. About the research overall: Bulk RNA isolated from unsorted whole blood underwent sequencing; chains were not paired.

In the library, individual cDNA molecules carried attached unique molecular identifiers. In TCRdb, the 5' RACE reads were re-called with MiXCR into one record per CDR3 protein. The sample shows some 98,000 distinct CDR3 sequences, 16% of them seen only once. V was trimmed by 2 bases and J by 5 bases, leaving 13 bases between them. CDR3 length: 15 amino acids. The germline CDR1 and CDR2 sequences are MNHNS and SASEGT. Notes on the study in general: Comparison of clonotypes with VDJdb favored anti-spike CD8 responses while missing private and CD4 specificities.

Material for sequencing was whole blood. This receptor was obtained from an adult who was a healthcare worker with PCR-confirmed SARS-CoV-2 infection or an uninfected control (not recorded which). The chain carries TRBV6-1 and TRBJ1-5; weak D call: TRBD1 (6 bases). In nucleotides, the CDR3 is TGTGCCAGCAGTGAATTGGGAAAGGGGGATCAGCCCCAGCATTTT. Protein product: CASSELGKGDQPQHF.